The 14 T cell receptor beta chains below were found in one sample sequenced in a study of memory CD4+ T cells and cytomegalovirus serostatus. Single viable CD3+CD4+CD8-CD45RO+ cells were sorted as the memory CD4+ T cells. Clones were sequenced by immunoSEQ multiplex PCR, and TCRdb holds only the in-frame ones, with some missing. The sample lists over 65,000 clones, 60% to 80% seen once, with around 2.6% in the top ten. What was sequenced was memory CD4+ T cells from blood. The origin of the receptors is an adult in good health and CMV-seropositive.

As DNA, the CDR3 is TGTGCCAGCAGTGAAGTTCGTTCGAGGGAGCAGTACGTC. Translation: CASSEVRSREQYV. This chain links TRBV6-1 with TRBJ2-7, with unresolved D. The V gene's germline CDR1 is MNHNS and CDR2 SASEGT. The CDR3 sequence is 13 residues long. Trimming removed 1 base at V and 7 bases at J, with 11 bases between.

In nucleotides, the CDR3 is TGTGCCAGCAGCTACAGGCGTATTATCTATGGCTACACCTTC. Protein sequence: CASSYRRIIYGYTF. This chain uses TRBV28 with TRBJ1-2; possible D gene TRBD1, 5 bases. Germline V gives CDR1 MDHEN, CDR2 SYDVKM. The CDR3 runs to 14 residues. V was trimmed by 6 bases and J by 4 bases, leaving 15 bases between them.

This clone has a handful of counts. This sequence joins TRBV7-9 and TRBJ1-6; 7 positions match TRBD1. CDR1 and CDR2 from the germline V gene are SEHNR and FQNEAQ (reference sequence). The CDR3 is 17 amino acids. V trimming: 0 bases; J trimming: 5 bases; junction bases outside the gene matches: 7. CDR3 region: CASSLAGAQGNNSPLHF. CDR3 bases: TGTGCCAGCAGCTTAGCGGGCGCACAGGGGAATAATTCACCCCTCCACTTT.

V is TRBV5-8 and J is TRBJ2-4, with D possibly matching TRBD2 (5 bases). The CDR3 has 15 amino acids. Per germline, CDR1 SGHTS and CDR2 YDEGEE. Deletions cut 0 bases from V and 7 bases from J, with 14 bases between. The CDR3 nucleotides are TGTGCCAGCAGCTTGGGGCCGGGGAAGAGCAACATTCAGTACTTC. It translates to CASSLGPGKSNIQYF.

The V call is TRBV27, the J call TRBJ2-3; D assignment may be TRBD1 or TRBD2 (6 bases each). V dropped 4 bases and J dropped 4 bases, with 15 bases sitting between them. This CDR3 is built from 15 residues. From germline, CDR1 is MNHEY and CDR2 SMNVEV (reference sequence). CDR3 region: CASSWGIGGPDTQYF. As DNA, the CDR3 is TGTGCCAGCAGTTGGGGGATAGGGGGGCCAGATACGCAGTATTTT.

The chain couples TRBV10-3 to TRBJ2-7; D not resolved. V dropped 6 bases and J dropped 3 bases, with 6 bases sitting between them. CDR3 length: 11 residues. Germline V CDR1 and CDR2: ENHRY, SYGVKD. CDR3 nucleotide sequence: TGTGCCATCAGGGCCAACTACGAGCAGTACTTC. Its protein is CAIRANYEQYF.

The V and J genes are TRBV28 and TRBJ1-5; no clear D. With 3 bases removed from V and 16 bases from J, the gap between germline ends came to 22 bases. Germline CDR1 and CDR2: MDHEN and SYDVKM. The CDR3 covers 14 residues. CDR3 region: CASSLRPPDVPIHF. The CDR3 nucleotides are TGTGCCAGCAGTTTGAGGCCGCCGGACGTACCCATCCATTTT.

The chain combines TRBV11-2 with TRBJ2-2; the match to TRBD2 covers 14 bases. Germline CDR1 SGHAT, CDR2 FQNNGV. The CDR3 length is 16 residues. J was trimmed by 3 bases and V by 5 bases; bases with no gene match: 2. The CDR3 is CASSGTSGRYTGELFF. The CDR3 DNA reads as TGTGCCAGCAGCGGGACTAGCGGGAGATACACCGGGGAGCTGTTTTTT.

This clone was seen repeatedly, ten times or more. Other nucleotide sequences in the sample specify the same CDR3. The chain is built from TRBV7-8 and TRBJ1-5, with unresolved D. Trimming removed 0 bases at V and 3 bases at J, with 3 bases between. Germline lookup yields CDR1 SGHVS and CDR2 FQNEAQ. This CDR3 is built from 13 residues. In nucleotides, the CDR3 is TGTGCCAGCAGCTTAGCGGCCAATCAGCCCCAGCATTTT. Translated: CASSLAANQPQHF.

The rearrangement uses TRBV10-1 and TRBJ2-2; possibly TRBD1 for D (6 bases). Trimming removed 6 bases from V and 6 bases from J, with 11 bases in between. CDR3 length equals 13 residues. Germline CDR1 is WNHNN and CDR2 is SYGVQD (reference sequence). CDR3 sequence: CASRHREAGELFF. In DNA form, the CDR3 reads TGCGCCAGCAGACACAGGGAAGCCGGGGAGCTGTTTTTT.

CDR3 in amino acids: CSVDQAANTEAFF. The CDR3 DNA reads TGCAGCGTTGATCAGGCGGCAAACACTGAAGCTTTCTTT. The V call is TRBV29-1, the J call TRBJ1-1; no clear D gene. This CDR3 contains 13 residues. The germline gives CDR1 SQVTM, CDR2 ANQGSEA. Between the trimmed V and J ends, which lost 3 bases and 2 bases, there was a span of 10 bases.

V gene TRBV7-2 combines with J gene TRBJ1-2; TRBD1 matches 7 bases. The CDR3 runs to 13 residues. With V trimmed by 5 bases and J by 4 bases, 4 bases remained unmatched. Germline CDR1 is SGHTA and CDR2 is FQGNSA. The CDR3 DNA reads TGTGCCAGCAGCAACAGGGGAGGCTATGGCTACACCTTC. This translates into CASSNRGGYGYTF.

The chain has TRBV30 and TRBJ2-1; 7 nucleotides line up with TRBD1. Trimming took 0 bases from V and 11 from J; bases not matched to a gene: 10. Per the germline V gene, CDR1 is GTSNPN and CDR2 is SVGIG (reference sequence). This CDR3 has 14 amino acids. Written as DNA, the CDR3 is TGTGCCTGGAGTGTGGTCCACTCGGACAGGAAGCAGTTCTTC. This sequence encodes CAWSVVHSDRKQFF. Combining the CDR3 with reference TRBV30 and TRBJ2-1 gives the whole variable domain SQTIHQWPATLVQPVGSPLSLECTVEGTSNPNLYWYRQAAGRGLQLLFYSVGIGQISSEVPQNLSASRPQDRQFILSSKKLLLSDSGFYLCAWSVVHSDRKQFFGPGTRLTVL.

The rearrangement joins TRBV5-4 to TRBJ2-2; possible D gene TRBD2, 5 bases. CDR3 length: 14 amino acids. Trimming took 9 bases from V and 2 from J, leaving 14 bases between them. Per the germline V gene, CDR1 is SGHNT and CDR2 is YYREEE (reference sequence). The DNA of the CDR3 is TGTGCCACGAACCAGCGGACCAACACCGGGGAGCTGTTTTTT. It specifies CATNQRTNTGELFF.